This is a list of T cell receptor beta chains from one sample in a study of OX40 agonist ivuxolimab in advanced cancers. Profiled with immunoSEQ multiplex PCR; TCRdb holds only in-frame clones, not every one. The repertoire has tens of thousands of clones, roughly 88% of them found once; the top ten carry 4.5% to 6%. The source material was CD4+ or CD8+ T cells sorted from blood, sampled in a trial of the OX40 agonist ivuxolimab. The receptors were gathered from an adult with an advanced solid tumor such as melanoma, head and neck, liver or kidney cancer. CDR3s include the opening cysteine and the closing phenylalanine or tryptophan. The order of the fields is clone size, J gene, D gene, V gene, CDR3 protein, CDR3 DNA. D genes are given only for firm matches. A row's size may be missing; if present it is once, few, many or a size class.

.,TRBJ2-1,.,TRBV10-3,CAISESRGWSSYNEQFF,TGTGCCATCAGTGAGTCGAGGGGCTGGTCCTCCTACAATGAGCAGTTCTTC
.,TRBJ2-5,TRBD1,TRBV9,CASSVTAGQGAPKTQYF,TGTGCCAGCAGCGTAACGGCAGGACAGGGGGCGCCGAAGACCCAGTACTTC
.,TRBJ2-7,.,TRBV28,CASSSGTGGRGGHF,TGTGCCAGCAGTTCTGGGACAGGAGGCCGGGGGGGGCACTTC
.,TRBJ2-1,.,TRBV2,CASSGRDIYNEQFF,TGTGCCAGCAGTGGCCGGGACATTTACAATGAGCAGTTCTTC
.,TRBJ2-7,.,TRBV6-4,CASSDSRISRGVHEQYF,TGTGCCAGCAGTGACTCGAGGATCAGTCGAGGGGTCCACGAGCAGTACTTC
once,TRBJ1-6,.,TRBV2,CASRDKEGSPLHF,TGTGCCAGCCGGGACAAAGAAGGTTCACCCCTCCACTTT
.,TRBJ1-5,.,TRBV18,CASSPRPSNQPQHF,TGTGCCAGCTCACCACGGCCTAGCAATCAGCCCCAGCATTTT
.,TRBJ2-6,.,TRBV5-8,CASSRTYSGANVLTF,TGTGCCAGCAGCCGGACCTACTCGGGGGCCAACGTCCTGACTTTC
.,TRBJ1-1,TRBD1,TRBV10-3,CAISLGTGSTEAFF,TGTGCCATCAGCCTCGGGACAGGGAGCACTGAAGCTTTCTTT
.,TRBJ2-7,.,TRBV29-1,CSVDVTGSSYEQYF,TGCAGCGTTGACGTGACAGGCAGCTCCTACGAGCAGTACTTC
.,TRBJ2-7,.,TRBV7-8,CASSLRAVEQYF,TGTGCCAGCAGCTTACGGGCGGTCGAGCAGTACTTC
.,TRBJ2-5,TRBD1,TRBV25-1,CASSEGNRGSWETQYF,TGTGCCAGCAGTGAGGGAAACAGGGGTTCATGGGAGACCCAGTACTTC
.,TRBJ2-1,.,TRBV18,CASSPPPTGRHEQFF,TGTGCCAGCTCACCACCCCCGACAGGGAGGCATGAGCAGTTCTTC
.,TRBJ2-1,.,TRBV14,CASSPSGGRNEQFF,TGTGCCAGCAGCCCCAGTGGGGGACGGAATGAGCAGTTCTTC
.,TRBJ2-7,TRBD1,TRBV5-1,CASSLEGQGAREQYF,TGCGCCAGCAGCTTGGAGGGACAGGGGGCGCGAGAGCAGTACTTC
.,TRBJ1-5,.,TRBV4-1,CASSQDQERANQPQHF,TGCGCCAGCAGCCAAGATCAGGAAAGAGCCAATCAGCCCCAGCATTTT
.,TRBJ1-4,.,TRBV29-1,CSVGVQANEKLFF,TGCAGCGTCGGTGTACAGGCTAATGAAAAACTGTTTTTT
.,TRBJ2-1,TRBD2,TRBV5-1,CASSLGTAGLAELYNEQFF,TGCGCCAGCAGCCTCGGGACCGCGGGACTAGCGGAACTCTACAATGAGCAGTTCTTC
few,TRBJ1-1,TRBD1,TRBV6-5,CASSDRESTEAFF,TGTGCCAGCTCGGACAGGGAGAGCACTGAAGCTTTCTTT
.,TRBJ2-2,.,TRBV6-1,CASSGHLGAGELFF,TGTGCCAGCAGTGGCCATCTGGGGGCTGGGGAGCTGTTTTTT
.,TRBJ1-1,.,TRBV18,CASSQGQNTEAFF,TGTGCCAGCTCACAGGGCCAGAACACTGAAGCTTTCTTT
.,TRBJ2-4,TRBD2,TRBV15,CATSRTSGAIKNIQYF,TGTGCCACCAGCAGGACTAGCGGGGCCATCAAAAACATTCAGTACTTC
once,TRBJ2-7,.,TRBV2,CASMKAREQYF,TGTGCCAGCATGAAGGCGAGGGAGCAGTACTTC
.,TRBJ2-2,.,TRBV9,CASSVVDRNTGELFF,TGTGCCAGCAGCGTAGTAGACAGGAACACCGGGGAGCTGTTTTTT
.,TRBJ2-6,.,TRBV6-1,CASSEARPSGANVLTF,TGTGCCAGCAGTGAAGCTCGTCCCTCTGGGGCCAACGTCCTGACTTTC
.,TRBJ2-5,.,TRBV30,CAWSRDGQETQYF,TGTGCCTGGAGTAGGGACGGACAAGAGACCCAGTACTTC
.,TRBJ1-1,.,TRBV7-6,CATKYIGGEGTEAFF,TGTGCCACGAAATACATCGGTGGGGAGGGAACTGAAGCTTTCTTT
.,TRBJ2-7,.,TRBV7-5,CARSLESDF,TGTGCCAGAAGCTTAGAGTCAGACTTC
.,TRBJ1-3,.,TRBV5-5,CASSPSPRTDGNTIYF,TGTGCCAGCAGCCCCTCCCCCCGGACCGATGGAAACACCATATATTTT
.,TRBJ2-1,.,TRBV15,CATSRGGRGSYNEQFF,TGTGCCACCAGCAGAGGGGGCAGGGGCTCCTACAATGAGCAGTTCTTC
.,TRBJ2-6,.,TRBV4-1,CASSPQGSSGANVLTF,TGCGCCAGCAGCCCTCAGGGGTCCTCTGGGGCCAACGTCCTGACTTTC
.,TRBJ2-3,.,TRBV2,CAREFGGTDTQYF,TGTGCCAGGGAGTTCGGGGGCACAGATACGCAGTATTTT
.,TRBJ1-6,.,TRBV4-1,CASSLTANSYNSPLHF,TGCGCCAGCAGCCTGACAGCCAACTCCTATAATTCACCCCTCCACTTT
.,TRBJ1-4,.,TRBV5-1,CASSLAATTNEKLFF,TGCGCCAGCAGCTTGGCGGCGACAACTAATGAAAAACTGTTTTTT
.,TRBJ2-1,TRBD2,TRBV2,CASSERLAGANNEQFF,TGTGCCAGCAGCGAGAGACTAGCGGGGGCAAACAATGAGCAGTTCTTC
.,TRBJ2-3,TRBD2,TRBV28,CAIRGSGRSDTQYF,TGTGCCATCCGAGGAAGCGGGAGGTCGGATACGCAGTATTTT
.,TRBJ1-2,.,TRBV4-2,CASSQEAGQLLGYTF,TGTGCCAGCAGCCAAGAAGCCGGACAGCTTCTAGGCTACACCTTC
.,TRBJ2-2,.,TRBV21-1,CASSKEERVRTGELFF,TGTGCCAGCAGCAAAGAAGAACGGGTCCGCACCGGGGAGCTGTTTTTT
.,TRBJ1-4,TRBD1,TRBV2,CASRDGTGVEKLFF,TGTGCCAGCAGGGATGGGACAGGGGTCGAAAAACTGTTTTTT
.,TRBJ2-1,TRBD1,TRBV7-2,CASSSRQGAPNNEQFF,TGTGCCAGCAGCTCCCGACAGGGGGCGCCGAACAATGAGCAGTTCTTC
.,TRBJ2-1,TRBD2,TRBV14,CASSQGRGGRNEQFF,TGTGCCAGCAGCCAAGGGCGGGGGGGCCGAAATGAGCAGTTCTTC
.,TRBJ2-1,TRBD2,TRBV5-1,CASSLTTSGGYNEQFF,TGCGCCAGCAGCTTGACAACTAGCGGGGGCTACAATGAGCAGTTCTTC
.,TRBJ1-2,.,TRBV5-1,CASSLEGRDTAGYTF,TGCGCCAGCAGCTTGGAGGGTCGAGACACGGCTGGCTACACCTTC
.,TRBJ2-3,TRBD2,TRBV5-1,CASSFSLARGRDTQYF,TGCGCCAGCAGCTTTTCACTAGCGAGGGGCAGAGATACGCAGTATTTT